A single sample gave rise to the 22 T cell receptor beta chains below, sequenced in a study of blood T cell repertoires in COVID-19. Sequenced by immunoSEQ multiplex PCR; TCRdb stores in-frame clones only, minus some. The profile shows about 100,000 clones, around 93% of them singletons. Sequenced sample: peripheral blood. Every receptor here comes from a man aged 50-59 years with acute or convalescent COVID-19.

The CDR3 spells CASSMTGTGANVLTF. For the CDR3, the DNA is TGTGCCAGTAGTATGACAGGGACGGGGGCCAACGTCCTGACTTTC. V and J are TRBV19 and TRBJ2-6, with 7 bases matching TRBD1. CDR3 length equals 15 residues. V dropped 3 bases and J dropped 4; count of bases not matched to a gene: 3. From germline, CDR1 is LNHDA and CDR2 SQIVND (reference sequence).

A note on this clone: Other DNA variants within this sample encode the same CDR3. The chain links TRBV5-1 to TRBJ2-7; weak D call: TRBD1 (7 bases). The CDR3 runs to 14 residues. The germline gives CDR1 SGHRS, CDR2 YFSETQ. The V end was cut by 0 bases, the J end by 5 bases, with 12 bases between. The CDR3 DNA reads as TGCGCCAGCAGCTTGGCGGGGGACAGCCACGAGCAGTACTTC. Protein sequence: CASSLAGDSHEQYF.

The V call is TRBV27, the J call TRBJ2-2; tentatively, D is TRBD2 (6 bases). V was pared by 9 bases and J by 7 bases, with 9 bases between. The CDR3 loop spans 11 amino acids. The germline V gene encodes CDR1 MNHEY and CDR2 SMNVEV (reference sequence). Written as DNA, the CDR3 is TGTGCCAGTGCAGCGGGCGGGGAGCTGTTTTTT. It encodes CASAAGGELFF.

This sequence joins TRBV19 and TRBJ2-3; D may be TRBD2 (5 bases). This CDR3 spans 14 amino acids. Germline V CDR1 and CDR2: LNHDA, SQIVND (reference sequence). V shed 6 bases and J shed 2 bases, with 12 bases lying between them. Written as DNA, the CDR3 is TGTGCCAGTAGAGGAGGCCGGATCACAGATACGCAGTATTTT. Its translation: CASRGGRITDTQYF.

The chain combines TRBV28 with TRBJ1-1; perhaps TRBD1 as D (5 bases). Germline-derived CDR1 and CDR2 are MDHEN and SYDVKM. Trimming stripped 2 bases from V and 4 bases from J, with 8 bases between. The CDR3 runs to 13 residues. The DNA for the CDR3 is TGTGCCAGCAGTTTAATGGGGGGCACTGAAGCTTTCTTT. Residues: CASSLMGGTEAFF.

The chain joins TRBV5-6 to TRBJ1-1, with D maybe TRBD1 (5 bases). CDR1 is SGHDT, CDR2 YYEEEE, per germline. Between the trimmed V and J ends, which lost 1 base and 5 bases, there was a span of 9 bases. The CDR3 is 13 residues long. CDR3 loop: CASSLMGGTEAFF. CDR3 in DNA: TGTGCCAGCAGCTTGATGGGGGGGACTGAAGCTTTCTTT.

This chain joins TRBV19 and TRBJ2-1, with 14 bases that match TRBD2. The CDR3 consists of 14 residues. J was trimmed by 10 bases and V by 10 bases; bases with no gene match: 9. In germline, CDR1 is LNHDA, CDR2 SQIVND (reference sequence). CDR3 residues: CATATSGGAREQFF. In nucleotides, the CDR3 is TGTGCCACCGCGACTAGCGGGGGGGCTCGGGAGCAGTTCTTC.

V is TRBV2 and J is TRBJ1-5; D call uncertain. Trimming cost V 8 bases and J 0 bases, with 8 bases left between them. The CDR3 extends over 13 amino acids. Per the germline V gene, CDR1 is SNHLY and CDR2 is FYNNEI. This CDR3 reads CASRFGSNQPQHF. The CDR3 region has the DNA TGTGCCAGCCGGTTCGGTAGCAATCAGCCCCAGCATTTT.

The chain combines TRBV19 with TRBJ1-5; a weak D match, TRBD1 (5 bases). CDR1 and CDR2 (germline): LNHDA, SQIVND (reference sequence). Trimming cost V 10 bases and J 3 bases, with 13 bases left between them. The CDR3 loop spans 13 amino acids. CDR3 nucleotides: TGTGCCACGCAAACAGGCTTCAATCAGCCCCAGCATTTT. Translation gives CATQTGFNQPQHF.

J is TRBJ2-2 and V is TRBV5-1; D is possibly TRBD2 (6 bases). There are 16 residues in the CDR3. The ends were cut back, 1 base at V and 4 bases at J, with 14 bases in the middle. Germline V CDR1 and CDR2: SGHRS, YFSETQ. The CDR3 bases are TGCGCCAGCAGCTTGAGGGCGGGGAGATTCACCGGGGAGCTGTTTTTT. Amino acids: CASSLRAGRFTGELFF.

The rearrangement uses TRBV29-1 and TRBJ1-1; D not certain. V was trimmed by 4 bases and J by 10 bases, leaving 16 bases between them. The CDR3 totals 12 residues. The germline V gene encodes CDR1 SQVTM and CDR2 ANQGSEA. The CDR3 protein is CSVVSGSAGAFF. CDR3 in DNA: TGCAGCGTTGTATCGGGGTCCGCCGGAGCTTTCTTT. Filled out from reference TRBV29-1 and TRBJ1-1, the complete variable domain reads SAVISQKPSRDICQRGTSLTIQCQVDSQVTMMFWYRQQPGQSLTLIATANQGSEATYESGFVIDKFPISRPNLTFSTLTVSNMSPEDSSIYLCSVVSGSAGAFFGQGTRLTVV.

The V call is TRBV5-1, the J call TRBJ2-7, with TRBD1 as a possible D gene (5 bases). The length of the CDR3 is 14 residues. Germline loops: CDR1 SGHRS, CDR2 YFSETQ. Trimming left V 4 bases short and J 0 bases short, with 11 bases between. Here the CDR3 DNA reads TGCGCCAGCAGCACCCGACAGAGCTCCTACGAGCAGTACTTC. It yields the protein CASSTRQSSYEQYF.

This rearrangement joins TRBV6-6 to TRBJ2-2; 7 nucleotides line up with TRBD2. After removal of 7 bases from V and 1 base from J, the junction contained 9 bases not matched to a gene. The CDR3 extends over 16 amino acids. Germline assignment: CDR1 MNHNY and CDR2 SVGAGI (reference sequence). CDR3 in amino acids: CASTPRGGGNTGELFF. The DNA for the CDR3 is TGTGCCAGCACTCCCCGAGGCGGGGGGAACACCGGGGAGCTGTTTTTT.

V and J are TRBV6-5 and TRBJ2-1, with TRBD1 matching over 11 bases. CDR1 and CDR2 (germline): MNHEY, SVGAGI. The V and J ends lost 5 bases and 6 bases, in that order; junction bases with no gene match: 6. CDR3 length: 15 residues. As DNA, the CDR3 is TGTGCCAGCAGTCCCGGGACAGGGGGGTTCAATGAGCAGTTCTTC. Residues: CASSPGTGGFNEQFF.

The chain employs TRBV11-3 and TRBJ2-1; 8 bases agree with TRBD2. The CDR3 is 15 amino acids. V shed 0 bases, J shed 9 bases, and the junction held 7 bases outside the gene matches. Germline values: CDR1 SGHNT, CDR2 YENEEA. CDR3 protein: CASSLDSGERGEQFF. The CDR3 DNA reads TGTGCCAGCAGCTTAGATAGCGGGGAACGGGGTGAGCAGTTCTTC.

The gene calls are TRBV3-1 (or the pseudogene TRBV3-2) and TRBJ1-1; D is ambiguous. V was pared by 0 bases and J by 4 bases, with 21 bases between. The CDR3 has 18 residues. The V gene's germline CDR1 is LGHDT and CDR2 YNNKEL (reference sequence). The CDR3, as DNA: TGTGCCAGCAGCCAAGATGCCAGGCGGACTTGGTATGGCACTGAAGCTTTCTTT. It yields the protein CASSQDARRTWYGTEAFF.

The rearrangement joins TRBV6-4 to TRBJ1-2; D is perhaps TRBD1 (5 bases). With 4 bases removed from V and 7 bases from J, the gap between germline ends came to 16 bases. Germline loops: CDR1 MRHNA, CDR2 SNTAGT. This CDR3 is built from 14 residues. The CDR3 is CASSAWGGDAGYTF. For the CDR3, the DNA is TGTGCCAGCAGTGCCTGGGGGGGTGATGCTGGCTACACCTTC.

This rearrangement joins TRBV9 to TRBJ2-2, with a possible D match to TRBD1 (5 bases). Between the trimmed V and J ends, which lost 1 base and 4 bases, there was a span of 8 bases. The CDR3 loop spans 14 amino acids. Germline V gene lookup returns CDR1 SGDLS and CDR2 YYNGEE. This chain's CDR3 is CASSVRQPTGELFF. The CDR3 DNA is TGTGCCAGCAGCGTACGACAGCCCACCGGGGAGCTGTTTTTT.

This chain joins TRBV27 and TRBJ1-2; D not resolved. CDR1 and CDR2 from the germline V gene are MNHEY and SMNVEV (reference sequence). There are 13 residues in the CDR3. The V and J ends lost 5 bases and 4 bases respectively, with 11 bases between them. CDR3 DNA sequence: TGTGCCAGCAGTCCCCTGAGTTCCTATGGCTACACCTTC. Its protein product is CASSPLSSYGYTF.

The chain uses TRBV7-7 and TRBJ2-5; no clear D. In germline, CDR1 is SSHAT, CDR2 FNYEAQ (reference sequence). The CDR3 covers 13 residues. V gave up 2 bases and J gave up 5 bases, with 9 bases separating them. CDR3 nucleotide sequence: TGTGCCAGCAGCTTAATTCAGGCGGAGACCCAGTACTTC. Its translation: CASSLIQAETQYF.

The V call is TRBV10-3, the J call TRBJ2-7; D is undetermined. CDR1 and CDR2 (germline): ENHRY, SYGVKD. The CDR3 is 12 residues long. V lost 0 bases and J 7 bases, leaving 7 bases between the germline ends. CDR3 in amino acids: CAISESTGEQYF. CDR3 coding DNA: TGTGCCATCAGTGAGTCGACTGGTGAGCAGTACTTC.

The chain employs TRBV27 and TRBJ2-5; D is perhaps TRBD1 (5 bases). This CDR3 comprises 13 residues. The V end lost 5 bases, the J end lost 3 bases, and 10 bases lay between the germline ends. From germline, CDR1 is MNHEY and CDR2 SMNVEV (reference sequence). CDR3 sequence (DNA): TGTGCCAGCAGTGTCCAGGGTAAAGAGACCCAGTACTTC. Translation gives CASSVQGKETQYF.